The next 10 T cell receptor beta chains were all read from a single sample in a study of blood T cell repertoires in COVID-19. The protocol was immunoSEQ multiplex PCR, while the TCRdb copy is restricted to in-frame clones and leaves out a portion. Found here are approximately 220,000 clones, 83% of them singletons; the top ten hold 4.5% to 5%. The sequenced material came from PBMCs or T cells enriched from blood (not recorded which). The receptors here all came from a woman between 45 and 60 years old who had been exposed to COVID-19.

The chain uses TRBV7-2 and TRBJ2-7, with 10 bases lining up with TRBD1. V gave up 3 bases and J gave up 2 bases; unmatched junction bases: 4. The CDR3 covers 15 residues. Germline loops: CDR1 SGHTA, CDR2 FQGNSA. The CDR3 region is CASSFGGQGAYEQYF. The CDR3, as DNA: TGTGCCAGCAGCTTTGGAGGACAGGGGGCCTACGAGCAGTACTTC. Complete variable domain (other parts from reference TRBV7-2 and TRBJ2-7): GAGVSQSPSNKVTEKGKDVELRCDPISGHTALYWYRQSLGQGLEFLIYFQGNSAPDKSGLPSDRFSAERTGGSVSTLTIQRTQQEDSAVYLCASSFGGQGAYEQYFGPGTRLTVT.

The V and J genes are TRBV4-2 and TRBJ2-3; possible D gene TRBD2, 7 bases. Germline lookup yields CDR1 LGHNA and CDR2 YNFKEQ. V lost 0 bases and J 3 bases, leaving 13 bases between the germline ends. The CDR3 runs 16 residues. CDR3 loop: CASSQDGGGRTDTQYF. CDR3 nucleotide sequence: TGTGCCAGCAGCCAAGATGGGGGGGGCCGAACAGATACGCAGTATTTT.

The V call is TRBV6-2 or TRBV6-3, the J call TRBJ1-4; 8 bases match TRBD1. Per germline, CDR1 MNHEY and CDR2 SVGEGT. The ends lost 2 bases at V and 3 bases at J; junction bases unmatched: 5. The CDR3 loop spans 16 amino acids. The CDR3 bases are TGTGCCAGCAGTTACGGACAGGGAAGGGCTAATGAAAAACTGTTTTTT. Translating gives CASSYGQGRANEKLFF.

This clone has just one count. V is TRBV7-8 and J is TRBJ1-1; D unclear. Trimming shortened V by 1 base and J by 7 bases, and 13 bases separated the two germline ends. This CDR3 is 14 amino acids long. Looked up from germline, CDR1 is SGHVS and CDR2 is FQNEAQ. CDR3 sequence: CASSLVVQPFEAFF. CDR3 nucleotides: TGTGCCAGCAGCTTAGTCGTACAGCCCTTTGAAGCTTTCTTT.

This chain connects TRBV9 to TRBJ1-1, with D tentatively TRBD1 (6 bases). Germline CDR1 SGDLS, CDR2 YYNGEE. This CDR3 has 16 residues. The V and J ends lost 0 bases and 1 base respectively, with 13 bases between them. The CDR3 spells CASSVDQGRANTEAFF. CDR3 sequence (DNA): TGTGCCAGCAGCGTAGACCAGGGGAGGGCGAACACTGAAGCTTTCTTT.

The gene calls are TRBV4-1 and TRBJ1-1; possibly TRBD1 for D (6 bases). The CDR3 has 13 residues. Germline V lookup: CDR1 MGHRA, CDR2 YSYEKL. V was pared by 6 bases and J by 3 bases, with 11 bases between. CDR3 amino acids: CASSGGDHTEAFF. The CDR3 coding sequence is TGCGCCAGCAGTGGGGGCGATCACACTGAAGCTTTCTTT.

The chain employs TRBV11-2 and TRBJ2-7, with D perhaps TRBD2 (6 bases). Germline V gene data show CDR1 as SGHAT and CDR2 as FQNNGV. The V end was cut by 1 base, the J end by 8 bases, with 15 bases between. The CDR3 has 14 residues. The CDR3 reads CASSLGRDGSKQYF. CDR3 sequence (DNA): TGTGCCAGCAGCTTAGGGAGGGATGGGTCCAAGCAGTACTTC.

This chain connects TRBV2 to TRBJ2-7, with TRBD2 matching 8 bases. V shed 6 bases and J 5 bases; nucleotides not matched to a gene: 12. This CDR3 region has 15 residues. From germline, CDR1 is SNHLY and CDR2 FYNNEI. The CDR3 DNA sequence: TGTGCCAGCAGGTTCGGGGGGGCCGGATCCCACGAGCAGTACTTC. Translating it yields CASRFGGAGSHEQYF.

The V call is TRBV7-8, the J call TRBJ2-7; TRBD2 agrees at 12 bases. This CDR3 spans 15 amino acids. V lost 5 bases and J lost 4; bases outside the gene matches: 6. Germline V CDR1 and CDR2: SGHVS, FQNEAQ. The CDR3 here is CASSQLAGGGYEQYF. CDR3 DNA: TGTGCCAGCAGCCAACTAGCGGGGGGCGGGTACGAGCAGTACTTC.

V is TRBV28 and J is TRBJ1-2; D not resolved. The CDR3 consists of 14 residues. V was pared by 8 bases and J by 5 bases, with 18 bases between. Germline CDR1 reads MDHEN; CDR2 reads SYDVKM. DNA for the CDR3: TGTGCCAGCTTAGCAGCCTCCCTCCGATATGGCTACACCTTC. Translated: CASLAASLRYGYTF.